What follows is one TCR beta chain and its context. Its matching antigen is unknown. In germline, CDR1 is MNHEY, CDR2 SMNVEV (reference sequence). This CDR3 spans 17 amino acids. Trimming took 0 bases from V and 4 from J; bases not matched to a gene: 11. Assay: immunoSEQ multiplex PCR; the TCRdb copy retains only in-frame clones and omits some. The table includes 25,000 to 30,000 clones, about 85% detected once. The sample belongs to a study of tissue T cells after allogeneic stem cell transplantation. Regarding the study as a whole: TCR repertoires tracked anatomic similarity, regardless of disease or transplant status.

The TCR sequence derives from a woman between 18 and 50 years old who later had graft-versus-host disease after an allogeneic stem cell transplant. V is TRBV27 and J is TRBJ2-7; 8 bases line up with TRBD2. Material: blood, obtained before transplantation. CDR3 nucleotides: TGTGCCAGCAGTTTATCAGCGGGGGCTAGCGTGCGGTACGAGCAGTACTTC. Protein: CASSLSAGASVRYEQYF.